This passage covers 10 T cell receptor beta chains from one sample sequenced in a study of graft-versus-host responses after intestinal transplantation. Their antigens remain unidentified. Generated by immunoSEQ multiplex PCR, the TCRdb table keeps only in-frame clones and is missing some. The sample consists of 65,000 to 90,000 clones, roughly nine tenths of them appearing once. This specimen consisted of unstimulated CD8+ T cells sorted from spleen or lymph node cells, obtained before intestinal transplant. The receptor set was obtained from a human donor who received an intestinal transplant.

This clone has more than one count but fewer than ten. The CDR3 loop is CASLQGISGNTIYF. The CDR3 coding sequence is TGTGCCAGCCTACAGGGGATCTCTGGAAACACCATATATTTT. The chain is built from TRBV6-1 and TRBJ1-3; 7 positions agree with TRBD1. With 8 bases clipped from V and 0 bases from J, the junction kept 4 bases outside the gene matches. Germline V gives CDR1 MNHNS, CDR2 SASEGT. This CDR3 has 14 residues.

This sequence joins TRBV21-1 and TRBJ1-2; TRBD1 is taken as the D call from the table, unchecked against the DNA. TRBV21-1 is noted as a pseudogene. The CDR3 runs to 15 residues. The CDR3, as DNA: TGTGCCAGCAGCAAAAAAAACAGGGGTGTCTATGGCTACACCTTC. Translating it yields CASSKKNRGVYGYTF.

This chain uses TRBV5-6 with TRBJ2-2; 8 bases are shared with TRBD1. The CDR3 contains 15 residues. The V and J ends lost 0 bases and 6 bases, in that order; junction bases with no gene match: 4. Per germline, CDR1 SGHDT and CDR2 YYEEEE. The CDR3 bases are TGTGCCAGCAGCTTGGCCAGGGGGCGCGCCGGGGAGCTGTTTTTT. This gives the protein CASSLARGRAGELFF.

The J gene is TRBJ2-2, the V gene TRBV4-1; maybe TRBD1 (6 bases). The length of the CDR3 is 14 residues. V lost 4 bases to trimming and J lost 5 bases, with 11 bases between them. Germline assignment: CDR1 MGHRA and CDR2 YSYEKL. This chain's CDR3 is CASSPHRGTGELFF. Here the CDR3 DNA reads TGCGCCAGCAGCCCCCATAGGGGGACCGGGGAGCTGTTTTTT.

This rearrangement joins TRBV5-5 to TRBJ1-2, with 8 bases identical to TRBD1. After removal of 4 bases from V and 6 bases from J, the junction contained 8 bases not matched to a gene. The germline gives CDR1 SGHKS, CDR2 YYEKEE (reference sequence). The CDR3 extends over 14 amino acids. The CDR3 here is CASSPWTGIDGYTF. The CDR3 coding sequence is TGTGCCAGCAGCCCTTGGACAGGGATCGATGGCTACACCTTC.

This clone was found a few times. CDR3 loop: CASSLSYSANTEAFF. The CDR3, as DNA: TGTGCCAGCAGTTTAAGTTACAGTGCGAACACTGAAGCTTTCTTT. The J gene is TRBJ1-1, the V gene TRBV28; D call uncertain. Germline lookup yields CDR1 MDHEN and CDR2 SYDVKM. The CDR3 has 15 residues. Deletions cut 2 bases from V and 1 base from J, with 11 bases between.

The chain uses TRBV9 and TRBJ2-1; maybe TRBD2 (5 bases). Germline CDR1 is SGDLS and CDR2 is YYNGEE. The ends were cut back, 4 bases at V and 6 bases at J, with 20 bases in the middle. This CDR3 has 16 residues. The CDR3 reads CASSPTSGSEFNEQFF. The CDR3, as DNA: TGTGCCAGCAGCCCAACTTCAGGTAGCGAGTTCAATGAGCAGTTCTTC.

J is TRBJ2-5 and V is TRBV28; TRBD2 aligns across 10 bases. The germline V gene has CDR1 MDHEN and CDR2 SYDVKM. J lost 5 bases, V lost 8 bases, and 8 bases had no gene match. The CDR3 runs 14 residues. For the CDR3, the DNA is TGTGCCAGCCTAAGCGGGGGGGCCTGGGAGACCCAGTACTTC. Translation: CASLSGGAWETQYF.

The chain links TRBV27 to TRBJ2-7; D is perhaps TRBD1 (8 bases). V was cut by 2 bases and J by 6 bases, with 11 bases left in between. Germline CDR1 is MNHEY and CDR2 is SMNVEV (reference sequence). The CDR3 totals 13 residues. CDR3 sequence reads: CASSLTGGGEQYF. In DNA, the CDR3 is TGTGCCAGCAGTTTAACAGGGGGGGGCGAGCAGTACTTC.

The chain couples TRBV7-2 to TRBJ1-1, with D hard to call. Trimming removed 7 bases at V and 5 bases at J, with 14 bases between. Germline lookup yields CDR1 SGHTA and CDR2 FQGNSA. The CDR3 length is 13 residues. The CDR3 bases are TGTGCCAGCACCCTCATCAGCGGTACTGAAGCTTTCTTT. Its translation: CASTLISGTEAFF.